The 21 T cell receptor beta chains below come from one sample, sequenced in a study of cytomegalovirus exposure and HLA in healthy donors. PCR amplification relied on 60 Vbeta primers (plus 13 Jbeta primers). The assay was immunoSEQ multiplex PCR, and TCRdb's table has in-frame clones only and misses some. Counted here are around 20,000 clones, about 70% occurring once; the ten biggest clones make up roughly 3.7%. Sequences were obtained from PBMCs. The receptors stem from a man younger than 30 in good health and CMV-seronegative.

The chain has TRBV6-5 and TRBJ1-1; D remains unclear. Germline V gene lookup returns CDR1 MNHEY and CDR2 SVGAGI. The CDR3 extends over 13 amino acids. V shed 6 bases and J shed 0 bases, with 8 bases lying between them. The CDR3 DNA follows: TGTGCCAGCAGCCTCTTCCTGAACACTGAAGCTTTCTTT. Its protein product is CASSLFLNTEAFF.

This clone was seen once. V gene TRBV30 combines with J gene TRBJ2-5; D gene unclear. Germline CDR1 GTSNPN, CDR2 SVGIG (reference sequence). The CDR3 runs to 13 residues. Trimming left V 8 bases short and J 1 base short, with 14 bases between. DNA of the CDR3: TGTGCCGGGAACCTGGGCCCCCAAGAGACCCAGTACTTC. It encodes CAGNLGPQETQYF.

This chain links TRBV9 with TRBJ2-1; 7 bases line up with TRBD1. The CDR3 is 14 residues long. V shed 0 bases and J 7 bases; nucleotides not matched to a gene: 4. In germline, CDR1 is SGDLS, CDR2 YYNGEE. The CDR3 spells CASSVGDRINEQFF. CDR3 DNA: TGTGCCAGCAGCGTAGGGGACAGAATAAATGAGCAGTTCTTC.

This chain links TRBV25-1 with TRBJ1-4, with unresolved D. The CDR3 sequence is 15 residues long. Germline V gene lookup returns CDR1 MGHDK and CDR2 SYGVNS. Trimming removed 5 bases at V and 0 bases at J, with 10 bases between. The CDR3 is CASSQHGATNEKLFF. The CDR3 DNA reads as TGTGCCAGCAGTCAGCATGGAGCAACTAATGAAAAACTGTTTTTT.

The gene calls are TRBV6-5 and TRBJ1-2, with a weak D call TRBD1 (6 bases). Trimming removed 6 bases at V and 13 bases at J, with 21 bases between. The CDR3 is made up of 13 amino acids. The germline V gene has CDR1 MNHEY and CDR2 SVGAGI. The CDR3 DNA sequence: TGTGCCAGCAGGAGCCCCGGGACACCCAGTGCCACCTTC. This encodes CASRSPGTPSATF.

This chain connects TRBV6-5 to TRBJ2-5; TRBD2 agrees at 10 bases. The CDR3 covers 15 residues. CDR1 is MNHEY and CDR2 is SVGAGI in the germline V gene. The trim removed 6 bases at V and 3 bases at J, leaving 7 bases unmatched. The CDR3 DNA reads TGTGCCAGCAGGCGGCCTAGCGGGGGAAAAGAGACCCAGTACTTC. Translation: CASRRPSGGKETQYF.

The chain recombines TRBV15 with TRBJ2-3; the D is unclear. V lost 5 bases and J lost 4, with 13 bases in between. This CDR3 is 14 amino acids long. Germline V gives CDR1 LNHNV, CDR2 YYDKDF (reference sequence). The CDR3 DNA reads as TGTGCCACCAGCCCTACTACCCCGGCAGATACGCAGTATTTT. It codes for CATSPTTPADTQYF.

This CDR3 is CAWNNKRTYEQYF. The CDR3 DNA sequence: TGTGCCTGGAACAACAAACGTACCTACGAGCAGTACTTC. The chain has TRBV30 and TRBJ2-7, with D uncertain. The CDR3 is 13 amino acids. CDR1 and CDR2 (germline): GTSNPN, SVGIG (reference sequence). V lost 4 bases and J lost 2, with 12 bases in between.

V is TRBV5-1 and J is TRBJ2-3; no definite D call. Germline V gene sequence: CDR1 SGHRS, CDR2 YFSETQ. Trimming removed 0 bases at V and 4 bases at J, with 6 bases between. The CDR3 length is 13 residues. In nucleotides, the CDR3 is TGCGCCAGCAGCTTGGGGAGCCCAGATACGCAGTATTTT. This translates into CASSLGSPDTQYF.

This clone was picked up one time. The chain couples TRBV6-5 to TRBJ2-5; the match to TRBD1 covers 9 bases. Gene TRBJ2-7 matches the end of the DNA better, so the J call may be wrong. The CDR3 runs to 15 residues. The germline gives CDR1 MNHEY, CDR2 SVGAGI. The CDR3, as DNA: TGTGCCAGCAGGCTACCGGGACAGGGAACCTACGAGCAGTACTTC. Protein product: CASRLPGQGTYEQYF.

The CDR3 sequence is CASSPGQPYSNQPQHF. DNA for the CDR3: TGTGCCAGCTCACCAGGACAGCCATATAGCAATCAGCCCCAGCATTTT. V usage is TRBV18 and J usage is TRBJ1-5; the D gene is possibly TRBD1 (6 bases). Per germline, CDR1 KGHSH and CDR2 LQKENI. The CDR3 has 16 amino acids. V dropped 2 bases and J dropped 0 bases, with 11 bases sitting between them.

This clone turned up a few times. V is TRBV7-2 and J is TRBJ1-5, with 7 positions matching TRBD1. Germline V lookup: CDR1 SGHTA, CDR2 FQGNSA. The CDR3 is 16 amino acids. After removal of 5 bases from V and 1 base from J, the junction contained 8 bases not matched to a gene. The CDR3 spells CASSPQTGISNQPQHF. CDR3 nucleotides: TGTGCCAGCAGCCCACAGACAGGGATCAGCAATCAGCCCCAGCATTTT.

V usage is TRBV5-1 and J usage is TRBJ1-5; unclear D gene. This CDR3 region has 16 residues. Trimming stripped 0 bases from V and 2 bases from J, with 12 bases between. Germline V gene lookup returns CDR1 SGHRS and CDR2 YFSETQ. As DNA, the CDR3 is TGCGCCAGCAGCTTGGCGCCGCAGTCCCGCAATCAGCCCCAGCATTTT. Residues: CASSLAPQSRNQPQHF.

This clone was observed a few times. V usage is TRBV4-3 and J usage is TRBJ1-4; a weak D match, TRBD1 (5 bases). The germline CDR1 and CDR2 sequences are LGHNA and YSLEER. Deletions cut 0 bases from V and 7 bases from J, with 15 bases between. This CDR3 region has 16 residues. For the CDR3, the DNA is TGCGCCAGCAGCCAAGATATAGGGCAGGGCATTGAAAAACTGTTTTTT. Translated: CASSQDIGQGIEKLFF.

This clone was found a few times. The chain has TRBV6-5 and TRBJ1-1, with 7 bases aligning to TRBD1. In germline, CDR1 is MNHEY, CDR2 SVGAGI. The J segment lost 5 bases and the V segment lost 6 bases, leaving 6 bases of the junction unmatched. CDR3 length: 13 amino acids. The CDR3 DNA reads TGTGCCAGCAGGGGGACAGAGAAAACTGAAGCTTTCTTT. Encoded protein: CASRGTEKTEAFF.

The rearrangement uses TRBV5-6 and TRBJ2-1; TRBD1 matches 7 bases. Germline loops: CDR1 SGHDT, CDR2 YYEEEE. The V and J ends lost 6 bases and 15 bases, in that order; junction bases with no gene match: 18. The CDR3 extends over 14 amino acids. CDR3 coding DNA: TGTGCCAGCAAACCCGCGACAGGGTATAACTTACGGTTCTTC. Amino acid sequence: CASKPATGYNLRFF.

The CDR3 here is CASSLGSGETQYF. Here the CDR3 DNA reads TGTGCCAGCAGCTTGGGGTCGGGGGAGACCCAGTACTTC. The chain links TRBV5-4 to TRBJ2-5; tentatively, D is TRBD2 (5 bases). The CDR3 spans 13 residues. CDR1 is SGHNT and CDR2 is YYREEE in the germline V gene (reference sequence). Trimming took off 0 bases at V and 5 bases at J, with 8 bases between the two ends.

The genes are TRBV7-2 and TRBJ1-5; D unresolved. The CDR3 is 15 amino acids. Trimming shortened V by 1 base and J by 6 bases, and 13 bases separated the two germline ends. From germline, CDR1 is SGHTA and CDR2 FQGNSA. As DNA, the CDR3 is TGTGCCAGCAGCTTAGAGTACAGCTTAGGTCAGCCCCAGCATTTT. Its protein is CASSLEYSLGQPQHF. Complete variable domain (other parts from reference TRBV7-2 and TRBJ1-5): GAGVSQSPSNKVTEKGKDVELRCDPISGHTALYWYRQSLGQGLEFLIYFQGNSAPDKSGLPSDRFSAERTGGSVSTLTIQRTQQEDSAVYLCASSLEYSLGQPQHFGDGTRLSIL.

This clone was found once. The V call is TRBV6-1, the J call TRBJ1-2; D is possibly TRBD1 (5 bases). The germline V gene encodes CDR1 MNHNS and CDR2 SASEGT. The CDR3 is made up of 15 amino acids. V dropped 3 bases and J dropped 4 bases, with 15 bases sitting between them. DNA of the CDR3: TGTGCCAGCAGTGACCAAATTATGGGGGGCTATGGCTACACCTTC. This codes for CASSDQIMGGYGYTF.

V and J are TRBV6-5 and TRBJ2-7, with D hard to call. CDR3 length: 16 residues. The germline V and J ends were trimmed by 2 bases and 0 bases, with 14 bases remaining between them. Germline CDR1 and CDR2: MNHEY and SVGAGI. The CDR3 loop reads CASSYGPGIASYEQYF. The CDR3 nucleotides are TGTGCCAGCAGTTACGGTCCTGGCATAGCCTCCTACGAGCAGTACTTC.

The CDR3 protein is CAWRIFDRGAETQYF. CDR3 nucleotides: TGTGCCTGGAGAATATTCGACAGGGGAGCGGAGACCCAGTACTTC. The V and J genes are TRBV30 and TRBJ2-5, with 8 bases that match TRBD1. CDR1 is GTSNPN and CDR2 is SVGIG in the germline V gene (reference sequence). The CDR3 extends over 15 amino acids. The V and J ends lost 3 bases and 5 bases, in that order; junction bases with no gene match: 11.